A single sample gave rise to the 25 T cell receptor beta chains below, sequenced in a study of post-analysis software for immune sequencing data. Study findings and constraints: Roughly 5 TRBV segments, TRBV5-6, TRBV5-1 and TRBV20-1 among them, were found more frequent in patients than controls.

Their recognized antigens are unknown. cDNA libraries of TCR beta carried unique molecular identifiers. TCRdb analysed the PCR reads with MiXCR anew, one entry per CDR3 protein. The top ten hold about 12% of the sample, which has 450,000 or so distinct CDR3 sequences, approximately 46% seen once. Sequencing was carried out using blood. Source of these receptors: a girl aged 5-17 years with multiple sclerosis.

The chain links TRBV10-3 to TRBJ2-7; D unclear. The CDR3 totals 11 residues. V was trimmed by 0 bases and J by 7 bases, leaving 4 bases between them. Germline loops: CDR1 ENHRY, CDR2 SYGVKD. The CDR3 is CAISESREQYF. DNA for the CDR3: TGTGCCATCAGTGAGTCAAGGGAGCAGTACTTC.

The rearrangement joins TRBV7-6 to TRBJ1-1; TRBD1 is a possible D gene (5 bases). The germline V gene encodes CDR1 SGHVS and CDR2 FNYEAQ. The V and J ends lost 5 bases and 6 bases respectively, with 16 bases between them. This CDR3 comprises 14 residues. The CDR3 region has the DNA TGTGCCAGCAGCCCCGCCCCCCTAGGGGCTGAAGCTTTCTTT. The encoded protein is CASSPAPLGAEAFF.

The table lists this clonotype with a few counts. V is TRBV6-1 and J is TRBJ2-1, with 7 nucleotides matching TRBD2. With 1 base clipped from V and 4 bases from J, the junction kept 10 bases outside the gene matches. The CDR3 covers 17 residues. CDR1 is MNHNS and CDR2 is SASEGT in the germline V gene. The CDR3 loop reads CASSEETGTTYYNEQFF. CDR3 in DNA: TGTGCCAGCAGTGAAGAGACCGGGACTACCTATTACAATGAGCAGTTCTTC.

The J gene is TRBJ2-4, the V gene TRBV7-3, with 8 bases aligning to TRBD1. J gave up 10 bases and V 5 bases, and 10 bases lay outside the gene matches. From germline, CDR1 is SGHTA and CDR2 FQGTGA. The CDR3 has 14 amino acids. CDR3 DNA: TGTGCCAGCAGCCCCCGTGACAGGGGCGGGATTCAGTACTTC. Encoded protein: CASSPRDRGGIQYF.

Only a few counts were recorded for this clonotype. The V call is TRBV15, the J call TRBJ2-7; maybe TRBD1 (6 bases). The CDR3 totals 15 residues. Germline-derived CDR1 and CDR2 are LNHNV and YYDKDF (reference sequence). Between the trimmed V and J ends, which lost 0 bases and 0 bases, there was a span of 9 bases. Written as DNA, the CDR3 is TGTGCCACCAGCAGAGATCGGGGACACTCCTACGAGCAGTACTTC. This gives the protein CATSRDRGHSYEQYF.

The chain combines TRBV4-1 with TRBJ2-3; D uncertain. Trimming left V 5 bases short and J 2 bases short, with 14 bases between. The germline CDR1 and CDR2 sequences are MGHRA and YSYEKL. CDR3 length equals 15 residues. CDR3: CASSGNGHTTDTQYF. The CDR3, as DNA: TGCGCCAGCAGCGGCAATGGGCATACCACAGATACGCAGTATTTT.

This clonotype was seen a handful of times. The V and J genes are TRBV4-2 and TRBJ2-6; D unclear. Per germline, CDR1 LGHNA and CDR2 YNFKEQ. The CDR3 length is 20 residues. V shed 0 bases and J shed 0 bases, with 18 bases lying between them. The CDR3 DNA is TGTGCCAGCAGCCAAGAGGCACCAATCCCAGGCCCCTCTGGGGCCAACGTCCTGACTTTC. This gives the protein CASSQEAPIPGPSGANVLTF.

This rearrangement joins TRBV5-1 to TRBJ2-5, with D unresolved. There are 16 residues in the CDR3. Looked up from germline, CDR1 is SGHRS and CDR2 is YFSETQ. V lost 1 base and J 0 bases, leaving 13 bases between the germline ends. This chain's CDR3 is CASSLTGPLYQETQYF. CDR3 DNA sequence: TGCGCCAGCAGCTTGACTGGACCATTGTACCAAGAGACCCAGTACTTC.

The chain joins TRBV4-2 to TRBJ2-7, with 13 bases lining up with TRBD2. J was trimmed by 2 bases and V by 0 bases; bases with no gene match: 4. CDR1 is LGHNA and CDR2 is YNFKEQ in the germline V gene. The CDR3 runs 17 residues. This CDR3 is CASSQETSGRVAYEQYF. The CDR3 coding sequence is TGTGCCAGCAGCCAAGAAACTAGCGGGAGGGTCGCCTACGAGCAGTACTTC.

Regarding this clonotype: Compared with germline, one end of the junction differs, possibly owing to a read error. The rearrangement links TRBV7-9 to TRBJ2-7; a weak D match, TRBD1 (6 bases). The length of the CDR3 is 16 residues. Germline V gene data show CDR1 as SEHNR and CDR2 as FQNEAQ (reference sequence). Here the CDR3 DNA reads TGTGCCAGCAGCTTAGAAATCGGACAGAAAATCTACGGGCAGTACTTC. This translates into CASSLEIGQKIYGQYF.

The CDR3 bases are TGTGCCAGCAGTTACCGGGACCAAATTAATGAGCAGTTCTTC. It is translated as CASSYRDQINEQFF. The rearrangement links TRBV6-5 to TRBJ2-1, with D tentatively TRBD1 or TRBD2 (5 bases each). Trimming left V 2 bases short and J 7 bases short, with 12 bases between. Germline V gene lookup returns CDR1 MNHEY and CDR2 SVGAGI. The CDR3 totals 14 residues.

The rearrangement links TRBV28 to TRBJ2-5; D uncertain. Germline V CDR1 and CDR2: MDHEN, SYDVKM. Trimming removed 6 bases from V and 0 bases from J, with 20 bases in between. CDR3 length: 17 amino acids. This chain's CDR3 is CASRGSWVTRHQETQYF. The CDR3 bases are TGTGCCAGCAGGGGGTCTTGGGTCACGCGGCACCAAGAGACCCAGTACTTC. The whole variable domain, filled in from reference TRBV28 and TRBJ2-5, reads DVKVTQSSRYLVKRTGEKVFLECVQDMDHENMFWYRQDPGLGLRLIYFSYDVKMKEKGDIPEGYSVSREKKERFSLILESASTNQTSMYLCASRGSWVTRHQETQYFGPGTRLLVL.

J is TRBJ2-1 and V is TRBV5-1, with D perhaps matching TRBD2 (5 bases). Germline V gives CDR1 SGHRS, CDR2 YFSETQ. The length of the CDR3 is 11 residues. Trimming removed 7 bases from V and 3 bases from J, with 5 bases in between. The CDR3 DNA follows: TGCGCCAGCGGACTCTACAATGAGCAGTTCTTC. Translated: CASGLYNEQFF.

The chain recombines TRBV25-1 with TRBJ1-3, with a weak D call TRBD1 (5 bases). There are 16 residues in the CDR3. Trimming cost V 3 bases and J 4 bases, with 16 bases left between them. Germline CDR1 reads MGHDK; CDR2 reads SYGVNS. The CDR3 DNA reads TGTGCCAGCAGTGACTGGGGGTACAGGCCCGGAAACACCATATATTTT. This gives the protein CASSDWGYRPGNTIYF.

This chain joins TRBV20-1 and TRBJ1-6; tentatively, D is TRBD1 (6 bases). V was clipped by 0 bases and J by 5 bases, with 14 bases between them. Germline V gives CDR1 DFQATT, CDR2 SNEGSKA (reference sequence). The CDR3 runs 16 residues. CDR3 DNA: TGCAGTGCTAGAGATCCTTCCCCAGGGGATAATTCACCCCTCCACTTT. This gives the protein CSARDPSPGDNSPLHF.

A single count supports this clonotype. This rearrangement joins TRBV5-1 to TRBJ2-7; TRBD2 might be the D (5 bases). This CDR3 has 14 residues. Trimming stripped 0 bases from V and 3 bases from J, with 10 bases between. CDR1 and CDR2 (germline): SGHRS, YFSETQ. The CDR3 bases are TGCGCCAGCAGCTTGGGGGAGTTAAACTACGAGCAGTACTTC. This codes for CASSLGELNYEQYF.

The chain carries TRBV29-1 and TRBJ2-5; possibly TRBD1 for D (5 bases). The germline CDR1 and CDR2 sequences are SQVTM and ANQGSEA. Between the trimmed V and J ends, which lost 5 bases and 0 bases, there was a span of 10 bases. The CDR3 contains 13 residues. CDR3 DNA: TGCAGCGTTCGGACACTGTACCAAGAGACCCAGTACTTC. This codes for CSVRTLYQETQYF.

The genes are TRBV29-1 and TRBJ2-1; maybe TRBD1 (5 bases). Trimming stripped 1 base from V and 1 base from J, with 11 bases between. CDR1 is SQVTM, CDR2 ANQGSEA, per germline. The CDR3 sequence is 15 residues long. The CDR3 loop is CSVEGVGVSYNEQFF. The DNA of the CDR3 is TGCAGCGTTGAAGGTGTAGGGGTTTCCTACAATGAGCAGTTCTTC.

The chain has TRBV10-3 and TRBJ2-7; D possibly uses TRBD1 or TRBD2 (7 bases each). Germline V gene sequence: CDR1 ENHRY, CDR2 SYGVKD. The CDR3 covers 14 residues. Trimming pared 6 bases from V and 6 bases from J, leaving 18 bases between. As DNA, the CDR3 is TGTGCCATCAGGGGCCAGGGGGGGAACGGCGAGCAGTACTTC. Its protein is CAIRGQGGNGEQYF.

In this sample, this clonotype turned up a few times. This CDR3 is CASSLLNYGYTF. The CDR3 DNA sequence: TGTGCCAGCAGCCTCCTAAACTATGGCTACACCTTC. V is TRBV28 and J is TRBJ1-2; D remains ambiguous. Germline CDR1 reads MDHEN; CDR2 reads SYDVKM. Trimming removed 6 bases at V and 2 bases at J, with 7 bases between. The CDR3 runs 12 residues.

The chain's CDR3 is CASSRGNQETQYF. CDR3 nucleotide sequence: TGTGCCAGCAGCCGCGGGAACCAAGAGACCCAGTACTTC. The chain employs TRBV5-5 and TRBJ2-5, with a possible D match to TRBD2 (6 bases). Germline V gene sequence: CDR1 SGHKS, CDR2 YYEKEE (reference sequence). The CDR3 totals 13 residues. Trimming took 4 bases from V and 0 from J, leaving 7 bases between them. Looking up the rest from reference TRBV5-5 and TRBJ2-5 gives the full variable domain: DAGVTQSPTHLIKTRGQQVTLRCSPISGHKSVSWYQQVLGQGPQFIFQYYEKEERGRGNFPDRFSARQFPNYSSELNVNALLLGDSALYLCASSRGNQETQYFGPGTRLLVL.

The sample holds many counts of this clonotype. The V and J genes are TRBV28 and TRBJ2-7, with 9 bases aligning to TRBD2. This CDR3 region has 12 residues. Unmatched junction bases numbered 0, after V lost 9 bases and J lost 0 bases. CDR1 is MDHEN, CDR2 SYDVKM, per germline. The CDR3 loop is CASSGSSYEQYF. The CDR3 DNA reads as TGTGCCAGTAGCGGGAGCTCCTACGAGCAGTACTTC.

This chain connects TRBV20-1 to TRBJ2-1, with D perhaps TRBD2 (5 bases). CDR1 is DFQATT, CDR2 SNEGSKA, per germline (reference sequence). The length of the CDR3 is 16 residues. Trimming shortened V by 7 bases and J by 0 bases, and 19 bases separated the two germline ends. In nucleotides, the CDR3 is TGCAGTGAATCTTGGCTTAGCGCAATCTCCTACAATGAGCAGTTCTTC. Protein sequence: CSESWLSAISYNEQFF.

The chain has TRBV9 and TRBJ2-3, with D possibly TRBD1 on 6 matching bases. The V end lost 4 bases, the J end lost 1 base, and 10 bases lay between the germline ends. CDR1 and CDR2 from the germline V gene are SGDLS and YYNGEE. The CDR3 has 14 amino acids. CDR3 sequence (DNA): TGTGCCAGCAGCCCCCGGACAGGCACAGATACGCAGTATTTT. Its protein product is CASSPRTGTDTQYF.

CDR3 sequence reads: CASSLRVSGMEGYEQYF. CDR3 DNA sequence: TGCGCCAGCAGCTTGCGGGTTAGCGGGATGGAGGGTTACGAGCAGTACTTC. The chain is built from TRBV5-1 and TRBJ2-5; TRBD2 matches 8 bases. Matching the DNA end better, TRBJ2-7 makes the J call doubtful. The CDR3 is 17 residues long. Germline lookup yields CDR1 SGHRS and CDR2 YFSETQ.